Included here is one T cell receptor (beta chain) sequence, with context. TCRdb analysed the 5' RACE reads with MiXCR anew, one entry per CDR3 protein. Among about 46,000 distinct CDR3 sequences, 5% to 7% were seen once, and the ten largest hold roughly 10%. These data are taken from a study of T cells after yellow fever vaccination. CDR3 length: 12 amino acids. CDR1 is MNHEY, CDR2 SVGEGT, per germline. V lost 6 bases, J lost 7 bases, and 2 bases stayed unmatched. V usage is TRBV6-2 or TRBV6-3 and J usage is TRBJ2-1, with 8 bases identical to TRBD2. This TCR derives from a man aged 25 to 40 who received the YFV17D yellow fever vaccine. Source: PBMCs, either bulk or a sorted T-cell subset (CD4+, CD8+, memory, or dextramer-sorted; not recorded which), taken 45 days after the yellow fever booster vaccination. The CDR3 region is CASSGGVNEQFF. The CDR3 DNA follows: TGTGCCAGCAGCGGGGGGGTAAATGAGCAGTTCTTC.